This T cell receptor beta chain appears in the sequencing data of a study of long-term antiretroviral therapy in people with HIV. The CDR3 has 14 amino acids. Per the germline V gene, CDR1 is MNHNS and CDR2 is SASEGT. Between the trimmed V and J ends, which lost 3 bases and 4 bases, there was a span of 9 bases. For this clone: The target antigen is unknown.

Findings and caveats of the study: Clones showing expansion before ART dominated the repertoire at all time points.

A v3.0 immunoSEQ assay was performed at survey level. Here immunoSEQ multiplex PCR was the method, and the copy in TCRdb shows in-frame clones only, minus some. The sample records tens of thousands of clones, around 84% being singletons. The chain is built from TRBV6-1 and TRBJ1-4; D gene ambiguous. This material consisted of unsorted PBMCs, taken almost 6 years after starting antiretroviral therapy. The receptor was isolated from a young man with HIV. CDR3 sequence: CASSDRTDNEKLFF. The DNA for the CDR3 is TGTGCCAGCAGTGACCGGACTGATAATGAAAAACTGTTTTTT.